This T cell receptor (beta chain) was sequenced during a study of OX40 agonist ivuxolimab in advanced cancers. Study details: In this trial design, patients received ivuxolimab intravenously at 0.01 to 10 mg/kg every 2 weeks. Partial responses were achieved by three patients, one with hepatocellular carcinoma and two with cutaneous melanoma.

Trimming removed 2 bases from V and 5 bases from J, with 13 bases in between. The germline V gene encodes CDR1 SNHLY and CDR2 FYNNEI. The CDR3 has 15 residues. Profiled with immunoSEQ multiplex PCR; TCRdb holds only in-frame clones, not every one. The sample has around 65,000 clones, 80% to 95% seen once. This clone was picked up a small number of times. Its specificity is unknown. Whole-study results and caveats: On average, a greater number of expanded clones characterised CD8+ T cells relative to CD4+.

The sequencing here drew on CD4+ or CD8+ T cells sorted from blood, taken in a trial of the OX40 agonist ivuxolimab. V and J are TRBV2 and TRBJ1-3; D unclear. This clonotype was obtained from an adult with an advanced solid tumor such as melanoma, head and neck, liver or kidney cancer. The CDR3 protein is CASSESGVLRNTIYF. Written as DNA, the CDR3 is TGTGCCAGCAGTGAATCCGGGGTTCTACGAAACACCATATATTTT.